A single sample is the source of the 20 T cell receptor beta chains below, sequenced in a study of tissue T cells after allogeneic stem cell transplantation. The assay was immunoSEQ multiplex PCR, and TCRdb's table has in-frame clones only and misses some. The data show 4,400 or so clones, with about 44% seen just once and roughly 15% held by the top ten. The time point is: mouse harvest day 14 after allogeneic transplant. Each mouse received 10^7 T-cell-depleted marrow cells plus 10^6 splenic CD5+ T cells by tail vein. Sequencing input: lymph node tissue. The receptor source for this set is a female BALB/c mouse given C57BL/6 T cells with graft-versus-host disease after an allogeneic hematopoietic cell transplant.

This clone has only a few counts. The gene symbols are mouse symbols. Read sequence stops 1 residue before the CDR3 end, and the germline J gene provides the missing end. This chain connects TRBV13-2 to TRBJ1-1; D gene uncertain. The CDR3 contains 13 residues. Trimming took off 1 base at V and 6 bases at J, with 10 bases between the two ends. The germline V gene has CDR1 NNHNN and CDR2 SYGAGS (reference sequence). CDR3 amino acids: CASGDREGSEVFF. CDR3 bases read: TGTGCCAGCGGTGATAGAGAGGGTTCAGAAGTCTTC.

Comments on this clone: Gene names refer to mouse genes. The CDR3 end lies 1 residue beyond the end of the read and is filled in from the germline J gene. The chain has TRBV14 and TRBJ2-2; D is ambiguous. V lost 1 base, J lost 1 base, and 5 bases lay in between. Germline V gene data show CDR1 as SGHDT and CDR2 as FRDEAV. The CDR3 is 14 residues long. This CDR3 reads CASSFRLNTGQLYF. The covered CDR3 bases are TGTGCCAGCAGTTTCCGGTTAAACACCGGGCAGCTCTAC.

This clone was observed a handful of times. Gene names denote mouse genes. CDR3 residues: CASSPTGQLYF. The DNA read from the CDR3 is TGTGCCAGCAGCCCCACCGGGCAGCTCTAC. V usage is TRBV14 and J usage is TRBJ2-2; no clear D gene. The CDR3 end lies 1 residue beyond the end of the read and is filled in from the germline J gene. Germline CDR1 and CDR2: SGHDT and FRDEAV. CDR3 length equals 11 residues. Trimming took off 5 bases at V and 4 bases at J, with 3 bases between the two ends.

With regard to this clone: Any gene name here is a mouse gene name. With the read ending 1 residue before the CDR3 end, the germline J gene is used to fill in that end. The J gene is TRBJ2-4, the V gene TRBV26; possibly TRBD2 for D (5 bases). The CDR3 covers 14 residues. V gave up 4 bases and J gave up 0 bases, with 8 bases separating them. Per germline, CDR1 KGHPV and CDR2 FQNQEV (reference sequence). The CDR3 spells CASSPLGSQNTLYF. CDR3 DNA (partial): TGTGCCAGCAGTCCTCTGGGTAGTCAAAACACCTTGTAC.

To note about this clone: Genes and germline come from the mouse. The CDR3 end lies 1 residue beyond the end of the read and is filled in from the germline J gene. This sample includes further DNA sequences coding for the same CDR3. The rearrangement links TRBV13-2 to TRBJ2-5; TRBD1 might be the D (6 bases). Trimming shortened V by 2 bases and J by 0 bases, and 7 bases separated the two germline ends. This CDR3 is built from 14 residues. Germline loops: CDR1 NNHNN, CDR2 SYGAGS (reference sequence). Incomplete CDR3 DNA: TGTGCCAGCGGTGACAGGGGTAACCAAGACACCCAGTAC. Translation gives CASGDRGNQDTQY. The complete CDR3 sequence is CASGDRGNQDTQYF.

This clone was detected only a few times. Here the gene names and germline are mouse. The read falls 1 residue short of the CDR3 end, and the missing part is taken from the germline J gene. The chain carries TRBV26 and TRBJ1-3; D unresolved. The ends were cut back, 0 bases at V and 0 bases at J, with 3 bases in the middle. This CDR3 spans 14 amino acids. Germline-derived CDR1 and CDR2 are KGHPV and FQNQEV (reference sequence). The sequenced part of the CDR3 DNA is TGTGCCAGCAGTCTGTCATATTCTGGAAATACGCTCTAT. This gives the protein CASSLSYSGNTLY. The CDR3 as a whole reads CASSLSYSGNTLYF.

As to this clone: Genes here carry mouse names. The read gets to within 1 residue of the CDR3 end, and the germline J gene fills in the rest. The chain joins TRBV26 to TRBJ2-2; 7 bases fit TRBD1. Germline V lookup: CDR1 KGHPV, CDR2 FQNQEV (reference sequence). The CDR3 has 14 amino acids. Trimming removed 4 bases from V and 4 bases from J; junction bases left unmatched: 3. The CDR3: CASSPQGRTGQLYF. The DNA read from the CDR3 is TGTGCCAGCAGTCCACAGGGGCGCACCGGGCAGCTCTAC.

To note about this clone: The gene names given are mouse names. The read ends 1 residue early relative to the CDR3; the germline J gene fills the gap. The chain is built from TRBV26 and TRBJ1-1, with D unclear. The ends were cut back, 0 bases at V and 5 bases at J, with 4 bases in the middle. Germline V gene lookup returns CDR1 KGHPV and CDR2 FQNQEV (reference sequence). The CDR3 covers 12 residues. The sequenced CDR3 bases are TGTGCCAGCAGTCTGTCGACAACAGAAGTCTTC. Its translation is CASSLSTTEVF. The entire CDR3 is CASSLSTTEVFF.

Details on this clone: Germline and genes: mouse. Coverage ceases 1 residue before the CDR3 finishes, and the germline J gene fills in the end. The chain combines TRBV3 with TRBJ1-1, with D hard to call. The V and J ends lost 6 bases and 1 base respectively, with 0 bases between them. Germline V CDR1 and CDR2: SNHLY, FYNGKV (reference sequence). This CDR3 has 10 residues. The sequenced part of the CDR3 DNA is TGTGCCAGCAGGAACACAGAAGTCTTC. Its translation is CASRNTEVF. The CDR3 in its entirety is CASRNTEVFF.

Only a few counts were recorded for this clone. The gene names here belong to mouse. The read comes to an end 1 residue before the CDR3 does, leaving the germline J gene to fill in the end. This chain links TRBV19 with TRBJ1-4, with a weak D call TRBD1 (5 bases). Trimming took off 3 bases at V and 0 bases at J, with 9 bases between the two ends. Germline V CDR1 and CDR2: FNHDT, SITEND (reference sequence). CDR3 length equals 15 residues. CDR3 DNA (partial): TGTGCCAGCAGTACCGACAGACTTTCCAACGAAAGATTATTT. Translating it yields CASSTDRLSNERLF. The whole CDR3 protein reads CASSTDRLSNERLFF.

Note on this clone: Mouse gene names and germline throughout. The part of the CDR3 DNA that was read is TGTGCCAGCAGTCTCCAGGATAGTGCAGAAACGCTGTAT. Its translation: CASSLQDSAETLY. The entire CDR3 protein reads CASSLQDSAETLYF. The V call is TRBV26, the J call TRBJ2-3; D is ambiguous. The read finishes 1 residue shy of the CDR3 end, and the germline J gene is used to complete it. The CDR3 extends over 14 amino acids. V lost 3 bases, J lost 0 bases, and 7 bases lay in between. Germline assignment: CDR1 KGHPV and CDR2 FQNQEV (reference sequence).

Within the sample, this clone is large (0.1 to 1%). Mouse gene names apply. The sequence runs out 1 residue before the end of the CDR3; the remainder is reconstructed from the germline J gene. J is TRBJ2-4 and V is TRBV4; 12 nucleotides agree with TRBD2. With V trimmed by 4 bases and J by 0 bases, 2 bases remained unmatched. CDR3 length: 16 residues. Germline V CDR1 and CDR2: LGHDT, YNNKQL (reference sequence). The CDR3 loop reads CASSSGLGGSQNTLYF. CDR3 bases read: TGTGCCAGCAGCTCGGGACTGGGGGGAAGTCAAAACACCTTGTAC.

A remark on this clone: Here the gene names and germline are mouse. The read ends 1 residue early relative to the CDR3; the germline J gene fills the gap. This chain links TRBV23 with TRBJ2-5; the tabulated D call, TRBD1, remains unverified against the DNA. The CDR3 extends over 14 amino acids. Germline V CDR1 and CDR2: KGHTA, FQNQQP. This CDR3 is CSSSRTGGEDTQYF. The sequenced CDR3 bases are TGCTCCAGCAGCCGGACAGGGGGGGAAGACACCCAGTAC.

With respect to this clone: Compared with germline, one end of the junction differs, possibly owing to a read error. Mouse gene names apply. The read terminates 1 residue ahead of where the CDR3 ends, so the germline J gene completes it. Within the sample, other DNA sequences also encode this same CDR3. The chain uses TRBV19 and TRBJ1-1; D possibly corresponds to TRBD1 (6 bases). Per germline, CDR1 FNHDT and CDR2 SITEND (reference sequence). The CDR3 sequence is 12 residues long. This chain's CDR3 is CASSIARGEVFF. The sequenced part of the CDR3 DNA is TGTGCTAGCAGTATAGCCAGGGGAGAAGTCTTC.

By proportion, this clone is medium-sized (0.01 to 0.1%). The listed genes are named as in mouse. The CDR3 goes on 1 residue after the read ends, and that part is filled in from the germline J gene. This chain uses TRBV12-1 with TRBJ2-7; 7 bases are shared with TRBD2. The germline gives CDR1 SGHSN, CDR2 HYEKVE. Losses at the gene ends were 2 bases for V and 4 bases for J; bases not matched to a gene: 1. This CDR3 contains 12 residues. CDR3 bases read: TGTGCCAGCTCTCGCTGGGGGTATGAACAGTAC. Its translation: CASSRWGYEQY. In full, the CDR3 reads CASSRWGYEQYF. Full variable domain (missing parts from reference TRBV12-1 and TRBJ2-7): DSGVVQSPRHIIKEKGGRSVLTCIPISGHSNVVWYQQTLGKELKFLIQHYEKVERDKGFLPSRFSVQQFDDYHSEMNMSALELEDSAMYFCASSRWGYEQYFGPGTRLTVL.

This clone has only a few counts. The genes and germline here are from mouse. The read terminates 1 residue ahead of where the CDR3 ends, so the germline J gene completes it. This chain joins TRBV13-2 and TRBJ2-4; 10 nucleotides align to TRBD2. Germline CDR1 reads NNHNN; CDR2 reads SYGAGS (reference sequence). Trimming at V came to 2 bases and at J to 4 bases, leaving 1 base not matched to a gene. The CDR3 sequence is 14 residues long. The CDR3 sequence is CASGETGGKNTLYF. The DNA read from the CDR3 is TGTGCCAGCGGTGAGACTGGGGGGAAAAACACCTTGTAC.

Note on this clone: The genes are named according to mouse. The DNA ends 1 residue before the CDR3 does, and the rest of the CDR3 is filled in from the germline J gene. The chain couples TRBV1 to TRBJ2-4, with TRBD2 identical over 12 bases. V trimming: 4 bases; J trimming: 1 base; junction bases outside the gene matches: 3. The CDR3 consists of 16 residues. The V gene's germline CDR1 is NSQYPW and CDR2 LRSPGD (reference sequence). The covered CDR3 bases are TGCACCTGCAGTGGAGGGACTGGGGGGCGTCAAAACACCTTGTAC. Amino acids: CTCSGGTGGRQNTLY. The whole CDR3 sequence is CTCSGGTGGRQNTLYF.

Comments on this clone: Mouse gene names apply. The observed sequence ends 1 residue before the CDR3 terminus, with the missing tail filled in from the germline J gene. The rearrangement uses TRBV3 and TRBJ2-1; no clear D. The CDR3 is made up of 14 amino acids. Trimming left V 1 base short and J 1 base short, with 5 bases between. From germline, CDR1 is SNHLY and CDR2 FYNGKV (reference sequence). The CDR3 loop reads CASSLVGNYAEQFF. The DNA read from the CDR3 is TGTGCCAGCAGCTTAGTAGGGAACTATGCTGAGCAGTTC. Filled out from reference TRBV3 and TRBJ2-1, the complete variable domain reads GPKVLQIPSHQIIDMGQMVTLNCDPVSNHLYFYWYKQILGQQMEFLVNFYNGKVMEKSKLFKDQFSVERPDGSYFTLKIQPTALEDSAVYFCASSLVGNYAEQFFGPGTRLTVL.

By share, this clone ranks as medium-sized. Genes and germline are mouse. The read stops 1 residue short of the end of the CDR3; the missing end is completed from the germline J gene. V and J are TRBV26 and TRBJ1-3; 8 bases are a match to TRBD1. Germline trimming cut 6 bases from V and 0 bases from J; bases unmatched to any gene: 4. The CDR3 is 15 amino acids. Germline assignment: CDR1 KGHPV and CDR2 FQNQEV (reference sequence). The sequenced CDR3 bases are TGTGCCAGCAGGACAGGGGCCCTTTCTGGAAATACGCTCTAT. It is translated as CASRTGALSGNTLY. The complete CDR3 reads CASRTGALSGNTLYF. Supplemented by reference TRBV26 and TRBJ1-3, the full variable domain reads NSKVIQTPRYLVKGQGQKAKMRCIPEKGHPVVFWYQQNKNNEFKFLINFQNQEVLQQIDMTEKRFSAECPSNSPCSLEIQSSEAGDSALYLCASRTGALSGNTLYFGEGSRLIVV.

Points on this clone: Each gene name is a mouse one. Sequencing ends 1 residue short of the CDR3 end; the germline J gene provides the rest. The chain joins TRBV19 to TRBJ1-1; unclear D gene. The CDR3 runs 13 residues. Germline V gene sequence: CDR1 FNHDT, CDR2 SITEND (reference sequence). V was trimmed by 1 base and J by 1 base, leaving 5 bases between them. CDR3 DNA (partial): TGTGCCAGCAGTATAAAACTAAACACAGAAGTCTTC. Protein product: CASSIKLNTEVF. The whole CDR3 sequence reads CASSIKLNTEVFF.